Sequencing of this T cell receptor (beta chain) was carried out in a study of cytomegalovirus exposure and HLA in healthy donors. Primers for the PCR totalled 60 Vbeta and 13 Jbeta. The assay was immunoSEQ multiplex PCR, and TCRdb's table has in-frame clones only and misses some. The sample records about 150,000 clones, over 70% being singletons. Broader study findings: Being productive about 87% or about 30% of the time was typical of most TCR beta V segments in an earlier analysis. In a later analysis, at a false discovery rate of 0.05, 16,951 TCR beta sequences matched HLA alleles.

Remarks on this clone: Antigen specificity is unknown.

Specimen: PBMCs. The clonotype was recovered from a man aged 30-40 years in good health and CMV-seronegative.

CDR3 bases: TGTGCCAGCAGCGGGACTAGCGGGGGGGCAGGAGATACGCAGTATTTT. This codes for CASSGTSGGAGDTQYF. The chain links TRBV7-8 to TRBJ2-3; 16 bases are a match to TRBD2. This CDR3 has 16 residues. V lost 5 bases and J lost 5; bases outside the gene matches: 4. The germline V gene encodes CDR1 SGHVS and CDR2 FQNEAQ.